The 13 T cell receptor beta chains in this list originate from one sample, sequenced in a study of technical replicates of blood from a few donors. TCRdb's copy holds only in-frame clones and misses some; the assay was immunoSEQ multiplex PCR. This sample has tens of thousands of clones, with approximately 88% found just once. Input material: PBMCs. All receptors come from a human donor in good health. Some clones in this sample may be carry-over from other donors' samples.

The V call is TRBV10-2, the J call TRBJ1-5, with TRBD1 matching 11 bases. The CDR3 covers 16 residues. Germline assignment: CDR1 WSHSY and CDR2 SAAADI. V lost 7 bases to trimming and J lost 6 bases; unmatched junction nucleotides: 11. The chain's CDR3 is CASMRDRGGMGQPQHF. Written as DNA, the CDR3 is TGCGCCAGCATGAGGGACAGGGGGGGAATGGGTCAGCCCCAGCATTTT.

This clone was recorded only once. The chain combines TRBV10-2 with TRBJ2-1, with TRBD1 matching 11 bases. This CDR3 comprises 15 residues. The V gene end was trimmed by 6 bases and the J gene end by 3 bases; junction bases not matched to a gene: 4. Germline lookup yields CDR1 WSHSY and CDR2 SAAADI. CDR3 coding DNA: TGCGCCAGCAGAGCCGGGACAGGGGGCTACAATGAGCAGTTCTTC. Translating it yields CASRAGTGGYNEQFF.

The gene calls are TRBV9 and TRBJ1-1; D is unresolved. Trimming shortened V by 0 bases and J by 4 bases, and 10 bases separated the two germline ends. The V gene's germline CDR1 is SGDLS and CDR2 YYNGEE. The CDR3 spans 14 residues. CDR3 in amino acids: CASSVEERGTEAFF. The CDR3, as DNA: TGTGCCAGCAGCGTAGAAGAGAGAGGCACTGAAGCTTTCTTT.

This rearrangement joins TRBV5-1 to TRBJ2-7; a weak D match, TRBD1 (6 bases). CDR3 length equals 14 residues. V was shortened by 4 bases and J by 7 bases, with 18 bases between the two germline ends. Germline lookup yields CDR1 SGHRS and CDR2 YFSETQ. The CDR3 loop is CASSQDSPLGEQYF. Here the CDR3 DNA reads TGCGCCAGCAGCCAGGACAGCCCATTGGGGGAGCAGTACTTC.

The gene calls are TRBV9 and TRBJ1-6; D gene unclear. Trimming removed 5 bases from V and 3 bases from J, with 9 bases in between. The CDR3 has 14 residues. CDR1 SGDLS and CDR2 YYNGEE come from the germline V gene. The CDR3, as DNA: TGTGCCAGCAGTACAGAATACTATAATTCACCCCTCCACTTT. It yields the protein CASSTEYYNSPLHF.

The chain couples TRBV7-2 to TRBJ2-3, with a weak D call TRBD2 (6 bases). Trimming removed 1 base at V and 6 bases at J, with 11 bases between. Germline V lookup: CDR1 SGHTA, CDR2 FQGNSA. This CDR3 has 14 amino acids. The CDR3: CASSLDRGRDTQYF. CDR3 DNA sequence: TGTGCCAGCAGCTTAGACCGGGGGAGGGATACGCAGTATTTT.

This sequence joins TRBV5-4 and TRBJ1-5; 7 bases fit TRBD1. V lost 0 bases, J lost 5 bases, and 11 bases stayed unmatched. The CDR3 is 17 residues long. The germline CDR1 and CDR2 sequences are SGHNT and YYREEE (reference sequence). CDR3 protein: CASSLDRGGKEHQPQHF. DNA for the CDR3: TGTGCCAGCAGCTTGGACAGGGGAGGTAAGGAACATCAGCCCCAGCATTTT.

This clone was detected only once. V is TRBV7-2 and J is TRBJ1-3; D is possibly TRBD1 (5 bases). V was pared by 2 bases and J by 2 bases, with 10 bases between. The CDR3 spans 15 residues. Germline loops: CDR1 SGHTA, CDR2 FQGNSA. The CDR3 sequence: CASSLSGTPGNTIYF. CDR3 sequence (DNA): TGTGCCAGCAGCTTAAGCGGGACTCCTGGAAACACCATATATTTT.

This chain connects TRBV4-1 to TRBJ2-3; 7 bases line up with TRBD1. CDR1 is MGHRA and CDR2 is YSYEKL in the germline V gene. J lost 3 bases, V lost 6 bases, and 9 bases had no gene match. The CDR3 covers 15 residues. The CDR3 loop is CASRLQGLWTDTQYF. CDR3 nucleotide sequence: TGCGCCAGCAGATTACAGGGGCTTTGGACAGATACGCAGTATTTT.

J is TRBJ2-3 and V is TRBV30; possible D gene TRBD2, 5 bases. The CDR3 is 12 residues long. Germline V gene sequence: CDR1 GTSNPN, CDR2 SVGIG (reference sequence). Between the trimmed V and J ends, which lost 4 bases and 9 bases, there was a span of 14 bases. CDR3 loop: CAWTRSSGTQYF. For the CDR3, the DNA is TGTGCCTGGACAAGGTCATCGGGAACGCAGTATTTT.

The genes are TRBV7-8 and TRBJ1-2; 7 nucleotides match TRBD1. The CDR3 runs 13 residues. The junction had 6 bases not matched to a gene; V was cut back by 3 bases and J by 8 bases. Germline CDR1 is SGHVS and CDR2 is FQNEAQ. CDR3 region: CASSFGLGGGYTF. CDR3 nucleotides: TGTGCCAGCAGCTTCGGCTTAGGGGGCGGCTACACCTTC. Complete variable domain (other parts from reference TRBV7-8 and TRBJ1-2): GAGVSQSPRYKVAKRGQDVALRCDPISGHVSLFWYQQALGQGPEFLTYFQNEAQLDKSGLPSDRFFAERPEGSVSTLKIQRTQQEDSAVYLCASSFGLGGGYTFGSGTRLTVV.

CDR3 bases: TGCGCCAGCAGCAACAGCCCCTACGAGCAGTACTTC. It translates to CASSNSPYEQYF. This sequence joins TRBV5-1 and TRBJ2-7, with no clear D. The V end lost 4 bases, the J end lost 2 bases, and 7 bases lay between the germline ends. The CDR3 spans 12 residues. Germline V gene lookup returns CDR1 SGHRS and CDR2 YFSETQ. The complete variable domain, with remaining parts taken from reference TRBV5-1 and TRBJ2-7, reads KAGVTQTPRYLIKTRGQQVTLSCSPISGHRSVSWYQQTPGQGLQFLFEYFSETQRNKGNFPGRFSGRQFSNSRSEMNVSTLELGDSALYLCASSNSPYEQYFGPGTRLTVT.

Written as DNA, the CDR3 is TGTGCCACCAGTCGTCCGGGGTCTTTCTACGAGCAGTACTTC. It specifies CATSRPGSFYEQYF. This chain joins TRBV15 and TRBJ2-7; tentatively, D is TRBD2 (5 bases). CDR1 is LNHNV, CDR2 YYDKDF, per germline (reference sequence). This CDR3 spans 14 amino acids. V was clipped by 6 bases and J by 3 bases, with 15 bases between them.